These T cell receptor beta chains were read from a single sample in a study of immune evolution from preneoplasia to lung adenocarcinoma. TCRdb keeps only in-frame clones here, not all; method: immunoSEQ multiplex PCR. This repertoire shows about 8,200 clones, roughly 80% found once; its top ten account for around 2.8%. The sequenced material came from FFPE minimally invasive lung adenocarcinoma tissue. The receptors were sampled from a person aged 70 to 85 with lung adenocarcinoma. Each CDR3 is given with its conserved first and last residue. Each record gives: D gene, V gene, clone size, CDR3 length, J gene, CDR3 protein, CDR3 DNA. The D gene is left open where the match is weak. Rows may omit the clone size; those that give it use once, few, many or a size class.

>TRBD1|TRBV19|.|13|TRBJ1-1
CASSRIQGTEAFF
TGTGCCAGTAGCAGGATACAGGGGACTGAAGCTTTCTTT
>.|TRBV21-1|.|18|TRBJ2-7
CASSKGVGASGRVDEQYF
TGTGCCAGCAGCAAAGGGGTAGGGGCTAGCGGGAGGGTCGACGAGCAGTACTTC
>.|TRBV9|.|15|TRBJ1-1
CASSVVVGRNTEAFF
TGTGCCAGCAGCGTAGTTGTGGGGCGGAACACTGAAGCTTTCTTT
>.|TRBV28|.|11|TRBJ1-5
CASSWNQPQHF
TGTGCCAGCAGTTGGAATCAGCCCCAGCATTTT
>TRBD1|TRBV6-5|few|15|TRBJ1-5
CASSRGQGAIQPQHF
TGTGCCAGCAGTCGGGGACAGGGGGCGATTCAGCCCCAGCATTTT
>.|TRBV11-1|.|15|TRBJ1-3
CASTLDYRGGNTIYF
TGTGCCAGCACCTTGGACTACCGCGGTGGAAACACCATATATTTT
>.|TRBV28|.|16|TRBJ1-3
CASTTSMSPSGNTIYF
TGTGCCAGCACTACCTCTATGTCCCCCTCTGGAAACACCATATATTTT
>.|TRBV7-7|.|15|TRBJ2-6
CASSPGVGGANVLTF
TGTGCCAGCAGCCCAGGGGTTGGAGGGGCCAACGTCCTGACTTTC
>TRBD1|TRBV10-1|once|12|TRBJ2-7
CASSRDSYEQYF
TGCGCCAGTTCCCGGGACAGCTACGAGCAGTACTTC
>TRBD1|TRBV30|.|14|TRBJ2-5
CAWGSGTGTKTQYF
TGTGCCTGGGGGTCCGGGACAGGGACAAAGACCCAGTACTTC
>TRBD1|TRBV5-6|.|14|TRBJ2-5
CASSPGGTGETQYF
TGTGCCAGCAGCCCGGGCGGGACAGGGGAGACCCAGTACTTC
>.|TRBV19|.|13|TRBJ1-5
CASSPTSNQPQHF
TGTGCCAGTAGCCCGACAAGCAATCAGCCCCAGCATTTT
>TRBD2|TRBV5-1|.|16|TRBJ2-5
CASSSGSVAGLLVQYF
TGCGCCAGCAGCTCCGGGTCAGTAGCGGGCCTTCTGGTCCAGTACTTC
>.|TRBV11-1|few|15|TRBJ2-1
CASSLARASKDEQFF
TGTGCCAGCAGCTTAGCGCGGGCCTCGAAAGATGAGCAGTTCTTC
>TRBD1|TRBV6-1|few|14|TRBJ1-5
CASSEGQGAQPQHF
TGTGCCAGCAGTGAGGGACAGGGGGCTCAGCCCCAGCATTTT
>TRBD1|TRBV20-1|.|11|TRBJ1-1
CSARGTGGAFF
TGCAGTGCTAGAGGGACAGGTGGAGCTTTCTTT
>TRBD2|TRBV11-2|.|15|TRBJ2-5
CASSTGTSGLETQYF
TGTGCCAGCAGCACTGGGACTAGCGGGTTGGAGACCCAGTACTTC
>TRBD2|TRBV5-1|.|17|TRBJ2-3
CASSLAGTSGSTDTQYF
TGCGCCAGCAGCTTGGCCGGGACTAGCGGGAGCACAGATACGCAGTATTTT
>TRBD2|TRBV9|.|16|TRBJ2-3
CASSVGLTSGTDTQYF
TGTGCCAGCAGCGTAGGATTGACTAGCGGGACAGATACGCAGTATTTT
>TRBD1|TRBV5-6|.|14|TRBJ2-1
CASSLGQGKNEQFF
TGTGCCAGCAGCTTAGGACAGGGGAAGAATGAGCAGTTCTTC
>.|TRBV11-2|.|13|TRBJ2-2
CASSQGRAGELFF
TGTGCCAGCAGTCAGGGACGAGCCGGGGAGCTGTTTTTT
>TRBD1|TRBV6-1|.|14|TRBJ2-3
CASSEPSGGDTQYF
TGTGCCAGCAGTGAACCGTCAGGGGGAGATACGCAGTATTTT
>.|TRBV9|.|16|TRBJ2-1
CASSVSRRSLVGEQFF
TGTGCCAGCAGCGTAAGCCGTCGGTCCCTGGTGGGTGAGCAGTTCTTC
>.|TRBV18|.|16|TRBJ1-1
CASSPRGGRVGAEAFF
TGTGCCAGCTCACCACGGGGCGGCAGGGTGGGCGCTGAAGCTTTCTTT
>TRBD2|TRBV5-1|.|17|TRBJ2-7
CASSYGTSGGLSYEQYF
TGCGCCAGCAGCTACGGGACTAGCGGGGGTCTCTCCTACGAGCAGTACTTC
>.|TRBV11-2|.|15|TRBJ2-1
CASSFRKSSYNEQFF
TGTGCCAGCAGCTTTCGGAAGAGCTCCTACAATGAGCAGTTCTTC
>TRBD1|TRBV14|.|16|TRBJ2-5
CASSNLQGPQGETQYF
TGTGCCAGCAGCAACCTACAGGGGCCCCAAGGGGAGACCCAGTACTTC
>.|TRBV30|.|13|TRBJ2-1
CAWSVTTYNEQFF
TGTGCCTGGAGTGTAACCACCTACAATGAGCAGTTCTTC
>.|TRBV4-2|.|15|TRBJ2-7
CASSQDLTTSGEQYF
TGTGCCAGCAGCCAAGATCTCACAACGTCGGGCGAGCAGTACTTC
>.|TRBV18|.|13|TRBJ1-1
CASSQDRYTEAFF
TGTGCCAGCTCACAGGACAGATACACTGAAGCTTTCTTT
>.|TRBV5-1|.|16|TRBJ2-5
CASSAQQGGRGETQYF
TGCGCCAGCAGCGCCCAACAGGGAGGTCGGGGGGAGACCCAGTACTTC
>TRBD1|TRBV7-9|.|17|TRBJ1-1
CASRRDREGSGNTEAFF
TGTGCCAGCAGGCGGGACAGGGAAGGCTCGGGGAACACTGAAGCTTTCTTT
>.|TRBV28|.|14|TRBJ1-5
CASSFVGSNQPQHF
TGTGCCAGCAGTTTCGTAGGTAGCAATCAGCCCCAGCATTTT
>.|TRBV7-9|.|14|TRBJ1-5
CASSSDSPNQPQHF
TGTGCCAGCAGCTCGGACAGCCCCAATCAGCCCCAGCATTTT
>.|TRBV30|once|13|TRBJ1-1
CAYHPDRNTEAFF
TGTGCCTACCATCCGGACAGAAACACTGAAGCTTTCTTT
>.|TRBV6-5|.|11|TRBJ2-7
CASGKPNEQYF
TGTGCCAGCGGGAAGCCGAACGAGCAGTACTTC
>TRBD2|TRBV19|.|14|TRBJ2-3
CASSLGTSRDTQYF
TGTGCCAGTAGCCTAGGGACTAGCAGAGATACGCAGTATTTT
>.|TRBV10-2|few|15|TRBJ2-3
CASSTTGWGTDTQYF
TGCGCCAGCAGTACAACGGGGTGGGGCACAGATACGCAGTATTTT
>.|TRBV7-9|once|12|TRBJ2-3
CASSPSTDTQYF
TGTGCCAGCAGCCCCAGCACAGATACGCAGTATTTT
>TRBD1|TRBV27|few|15|TRBJ1-6
CASTQSGQGNSPLHF
TGTGCCAGCACCCAATCAGGACAGGGAAATTCACCCCTCCACTTT
>.|TRBV12-5|.|12|TRBJ2-1
CASGLVGNEQFF
TGTGCTAGTGGTTTGGTTGGAAATGAGCAGTTCTTC
>.|TRBV9|few|14|TRBJ2-5
CASGPRDPGETQYF
TGTGCCAGCGGACCCCGGGACCCCGGAGAGACCCAGTACTTC
>TRBD2|TRBV2|few|16|TRBJ2-1
CASSLAGNPPYNEQFF
TGTGCCAGCAGTCTAGCGGGAAACCCACCCTACAATGAGCAGTTCTTC
>TRBD1|TRBV7-3|.|15|TRBJ2-7
CASSLNPGQGYEQYF
TGTGCCAGCAGCTTAAATCCGGGACAGGGCTACGAGCAGTACTTC
>.|TRBV7-9|few|15|TRBJ1-2
CASSLAQGTNYGYTF
TGTGCCAGCAGCTTAGCGCAAGGGACAAACTATGGCTACACCTTC
>TRBD2|TRBV5-4|.|15|TRBJ2-1
CASSLWGLAGNEQFF
TGTGCCAGCAGCTTGTGGGGACTAGCGGGGAATGAGCAGTTCTTC
>TRBD2|TRBV7-2|.|15|TRBJ2-3
CASSLGGGATDTQYF
TGTGCCAGCAGCTTAGGCGGGGGGGCCACAGATACGCAGTATTTT
>TRBD1|TRBV7-2|.|14|TRBJ2-1
CASNYGQGVNEQFF
TGTGCCAGCAACTACGGACAGGGAGTCAATGAGCAGTTCTTC
>TRBD2|TRBV5-1|once|16|TRBJ2-3
CASSSGLAGDTDTQYF
TGCGCCAGCAGCTCCGGACTAGCGGGAGACACAGATACGCAGTATTTT
>.|TRBV19|.|15|TRBJ1-3
CASSIDSSSGNTIYF
TGTGCCAGTAGTATTGACAGCTCCTCTGGAAACACCATATATTTT
>TRBD1|TRBV6-6|.|16|TRBJ1-4
CASSWTGPAPNEKLFF
TGTGCCAGCAGCTGGACAGGGCCCGCTCCTAATGAAAAACTGTTTTTT
>.|TRBV7-9|.|14|TRBJ2-5
CASSPSGYQETQYF
TGTGCCAGCAGCCCGTCGGGGTACCAAGAGACCCAGTACTTC
>.|TRBV7-9|.|12|TRBJ2-7
CASSPFRGEQYF
TGTGCCAGCAGCCCCTTTAGGGGGGAGCAGTACTTC
>TRBD1|TRBV15|.|14|TRBJ2-7
CATSPDRGSYEQYF
TGTGCCACCAGCCCCGACAGGGGCTCCTACGAGCAGTACTTC
>TRBD1|TRBV7-8|.|16|TRBJ1-5
CASSDLQQGAVQPQHF
TGTGCCAGCAGCGACCTACAACAGGGGGCTGTTCAGCCCCAGCATTTT
>.|TRBV18|few|15|TRBJ1-1
CASSPRQVMNTEAFF
TGTGCCAGCTCACCTCGACAGGTGATGAACACTGAAGCTTTCTTT
>.|TRBV11-2|.|12|TRBJ2-5
CASSLGLKTQYF
TGTGCCAGCAGCTTAGGACTCAAGACCCAGTACTTC
>.|TRBV2|.|14|TRBJ1-2
CASRDRSTNYGYTF
TGTGCCAGCAGAGACCGGTCCACTAACTATGGCTACACCTTC
>.|TRBV30|.|16|TRBJ1-2
CACPKRRHGYYNGYTF
TGTGCCTGTCCTAAGAGGAGACACGGATACTATAATGGCTACACCTTC